The rows below give T cell receptor beta chains drawn from one sample of a study of breast tumors, draining lymph nodes, adjacent tissues. Each CDR3 protein is one row after TCRdb ran MiXCR on the multiplex PCR reads. The data show about 200,000 distinct CDR3 sequences, with around 33% seen just once and 4% to 4.5% held by the top ten. Sequencing input: axillary lymph node tissue. Receptors were obtained from a female donor with breast cancer. Some clones in this sample may be carry-over from other donors' samples. CDR3s include the opening cysteine and the closing phenylalanine or tryptophan. The D gene is left open where the match is weak. Clone sizes are given selectively: once, few, many, or a class where the clone is expanded.

D: .
J: TRBJ2-7
V: TRBV11-2
size: .
DNA: TGTGCCAGCAGCTCACCCAGTATCAACGAGCAGTACTTC
CDR3: CASSSPSINEQYF

D: .
J: TRBJ2-3
V: TRBV6-6
size: .
DNA: TGTGCCAGCTCCCCCCCGGGACAACAGTATTTT
CDR3: CASSPPGQQYF

D: .
J: TRBJ1-2
V: TRBV6-5
size: many
DNA: TGTGCCAGCAGTAAGCAGGGTTACGGCTACACCTTC
CDR3: CASSKQGYGYTF

D: TRBD1
J: TRBJ1-5
V: TRBV20-1
size: many
DNA: TGCAGTGCCAACTTGGACAGGGGATACGGCAATCAGCCCCAGCATTTT
CDR3: CSANLDRGYGNQPQHF

D: TRBD1
J: TRBJ1-2
V: TRBV30
size: many
DNA: TGTGCCTGGAGGGGGGACAGGGGAGTTCATGGCTACACCTTC
CDR3: CAWRGDRGVHGYTF

D: .
J: TRBJ1-6
V: TRBV9
size: many
DNA: TGTGCCAGCGCATGGTCGGAGAGCTCCTATAATTCACCCCTCCACTTT
CDR3: CASAWSESSYNSPLHF

D: TRBD2
J: TRBJ2-7
V: TRBV6-4
size: many
DNA: TGTGCCAGCAGTGGTTCAACGACTAGCGGGAGCAACGAGCAGTACTTC
CDR3: CASSGSTTSGSNEQYF

D: .
J: TRBJ1-3
V: TRBV6-1
size: .
DNA: TGTGCCAGCAGTGGGGGAGAGGCCCGAAACACCATATATTTT
CDR3: CASSGGEARNTIYF

D: TRBD1
J: TRBJ1-6
V: TRBV2
size: .
DNA: TGTGCCAGCAGTGCCCACGGCGGGACAGATAATTCACCCCTCCACTTT
CDR3: CASSAHGGTDNSPLHF

D: .
J: TRBJ2-4
V: TRBV5-6
size: .
DNA: TGTGCCAGCAGCTTGAGTGCGGATTTAGCCAAAAACATTCAGTACTTC
CDR3: CASSLSADLAKNIQYF

D: .
J: TRBJ1-2
V: TRBV20-1
size: many
DNA: TGCAGTGCTAGAGATCGGCAGGGCACACTCTATGGCTACACCTTC
CDR3: CSARDRQGTLYGYTF

D: .
J: TRBJ2-5
V: TRBV12-3/TRBV12-4
size: many
DNA: TGTGCCAGCAGATTGGGAAACAGGGTTCTAGAGACCCAGTACTTC
CDR3: CASRLGNRVLETQYF

D: TRBD2
J: TRBJ2-7
V: TRBV13
size: few
DNA: TGTGCCAGCATCCTGCCCGGGGGGGTCGGCGAGCAGTACTTC
CDR3: CASILPGGVGEQYF

D: .
J: TRBJ2-2
V: TRBV19
size: .
DNA: TGTGCCAGTAGTATAGCTGAAGGGGCCGGGGAGCTGTTTTTT
CDR3: CASSIAEGAGELFF

D: .
J: TRBJ2-2
V: TRBV29-1
size: many
DNA: TGCAGCGGGGATCAGGGGTCAGAGGGAGTGTGGAACACCGGGGAGCTGTTTTTT
CDR3: CSGDQGSEGVWNTGELFF

D: TRBD1
J: TRBJ2-7
V: TRBV2
size: many
DNA: TGTGCCAGCAGTATCCGGGACAGGCTCTACTTC
CDR3: CASSIRDRLYF

D: .
J: TRBJ2-5
V: TRBV7-2
size: many
DNA: TGTGCCAGCAGCGTTGGGGGGACTTCCCAAGAGACCCAGTACTTC
CDR3: CASSVGGTSQETQYF

D: TRBD1
J: TRBJ2-1
V: TRBV18
size: .
DNA: TGTGCCAGCTCACCATTGGGGACAGGGGACTACAATGAGCAGTTCTTC
CDR3: CASSPLGTGDYNEQFF

D: TRBD1
J: TRBJ1-2
V: TRBV30
size: many
DNA: TGTGCCTGGAGTGTGACAGGGAATGGCTACACCTTC
CDR3: CAWSVTGNGYTF

D: .
J: TRBJ2-7
V: TRBV4-2
size: many
DNA: TGTGCCAGCAGCCAAGACCTTAGTCTCTCCTACGAGCAGTACTTC
CDR3: CASSQDLSLSYEQYF

D: TRBD2
J: TRBJ2-7
V: TRBV7-9
size: many
DNA: TGTGCCAGCAGCCCCCGGCTAGCGGGAGAAGGCGAGCAGTACTTC
CDR3: CASSPRLAGEGEQYF

D: .
J: TRBJ2-1
V: TRBV5-1
size: .
DNA: TGCGCCAGCAGCGTTCACCCGACTTCTTCATCTTCCTACAATGAGCAGCTCTTC
CDR3: CASSVHPTSSSSYNEQLF

D: TRBD2
J: TRBJ2-7
V: TRBV24-1
size: many
DNA: TGTGCCACCAGTGATTCCCCGGGGAGGGCAACGACCTACGAGCAGTACTTC
CDR3: CATSDSPGRATTYEQYF

D: .
J: TRBJ2-3
V: TRBV6-5
size: .
DNA: TGTGCCAGCAGTTCTAGGACTGTCACAGATACGCAGTATTTT
CDR3: CASSSRTVTDTQYF

D: .
J: TRBJ2-7
V: TRBV18
size: many
DNA: TGTGCCAGCTCACCAGCCGGGACTCAGACCCACGAGCAGTACTTC
CDR3: CASSPAGTQTHEQYF

D: .
J: TRBJ1-5
V: TRBV20-1
size: once
DNA: TGCAGTGCCCATAAGGGAGCATTGGGCACTCAGCCCCAGCATTTT
CDR3: CSAHKGALGTQPQHF

D: TRBD2
J: TRBJ2-1
V: TRBV7-2
size: .
DNA: TGTGCCAGCAGCCCAGTCCCTGGACTAGGAAGGGTCAATGAGCAGTTCTTC
CDR3: CASSPVPGLGRVNEQFF

D: TRBD1
J: TRBJ2-7
V: TRBV5-1
size: many
DNA: TGCGCCAGCAGCTCCAGGACAGGGGCATACGAGCAGTACTTC
CDR3: CASSSRTGAYEQYF

D: TRBD2
J: TRBJ2-3
V: TRBV2
size: many
DNA: TGTGCCAGCAACCAACTAGCGGGGGGTGGCACAGATACGCAGTATTTT
CDR3: CASNQLAGGGTDTQYF

D: TRBD2
J: TRBJ2-1
V: TRBV5-8
size: many
DNA: TGTGCCAGCAGCATCCTGACTAGCGGGCAGTTCTTC
CDR3: CASSILTSGQFF

D: .
J: TRBJ1-4
V: TRBV5-1
size: many
DNA: TGCGCCAGCAGCTACGACTGGGGGGGTGATGAAAAACTGTTTTTT
CDR3: CASSYDWGGDEKLFF

D: TRBD2
J: TRBJ2-2
V: TRBV3-1
size: many
DNA: TGTGCCAGCAGCCCGGCGGGGGGAGTCACCGGGGAGCTGTTTTTT
CDR3: CASSPAGGVTGELFF